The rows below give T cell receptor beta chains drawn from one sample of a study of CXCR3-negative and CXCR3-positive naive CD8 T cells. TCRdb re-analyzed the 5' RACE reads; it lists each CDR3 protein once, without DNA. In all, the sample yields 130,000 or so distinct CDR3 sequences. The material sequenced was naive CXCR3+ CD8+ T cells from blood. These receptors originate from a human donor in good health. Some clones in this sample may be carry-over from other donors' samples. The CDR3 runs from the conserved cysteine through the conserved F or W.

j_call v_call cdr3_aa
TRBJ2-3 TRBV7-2 CASSSWGGDTQYF
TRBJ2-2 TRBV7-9 CASRGDSNTGELFF
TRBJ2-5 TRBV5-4 CASSLKGSGYNKETQYF
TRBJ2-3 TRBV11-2 CASSPRDPQYPDTQYF
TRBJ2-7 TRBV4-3 CASNQDYEEGEQYF
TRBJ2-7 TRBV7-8 CASRRDTGDTYGQYF
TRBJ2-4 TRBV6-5 CASSIAGAKNIQYF
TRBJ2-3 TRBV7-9 CASSLDPDRANTQYF
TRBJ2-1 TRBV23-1 CASSPHIQGPHNEQFF
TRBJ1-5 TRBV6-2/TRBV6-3 CASSYPLTGQPQHF
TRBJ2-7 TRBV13 CASSNQGYEQYF
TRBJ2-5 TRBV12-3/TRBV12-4 CASSHTGGSLETQYF
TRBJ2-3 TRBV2 CASKGLAGGPYTDTQYF
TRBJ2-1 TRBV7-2 CASSLGIRTGGGDEQFF
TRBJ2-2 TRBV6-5 CASSYSGGTGELFF
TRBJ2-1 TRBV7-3 CASRPAGVPTGEQFF
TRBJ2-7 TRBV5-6 CASSIGTGEQYF
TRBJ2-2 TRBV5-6 CASSFVHQTNTGELFF
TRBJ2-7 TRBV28 CASSLIRGEYYEQYF
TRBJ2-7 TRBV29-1 CSVEDSAYEQYF
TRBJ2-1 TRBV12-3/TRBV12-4 CASTPPWWEGEQFF
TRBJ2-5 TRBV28 CASSLPPPGTSEETQYF